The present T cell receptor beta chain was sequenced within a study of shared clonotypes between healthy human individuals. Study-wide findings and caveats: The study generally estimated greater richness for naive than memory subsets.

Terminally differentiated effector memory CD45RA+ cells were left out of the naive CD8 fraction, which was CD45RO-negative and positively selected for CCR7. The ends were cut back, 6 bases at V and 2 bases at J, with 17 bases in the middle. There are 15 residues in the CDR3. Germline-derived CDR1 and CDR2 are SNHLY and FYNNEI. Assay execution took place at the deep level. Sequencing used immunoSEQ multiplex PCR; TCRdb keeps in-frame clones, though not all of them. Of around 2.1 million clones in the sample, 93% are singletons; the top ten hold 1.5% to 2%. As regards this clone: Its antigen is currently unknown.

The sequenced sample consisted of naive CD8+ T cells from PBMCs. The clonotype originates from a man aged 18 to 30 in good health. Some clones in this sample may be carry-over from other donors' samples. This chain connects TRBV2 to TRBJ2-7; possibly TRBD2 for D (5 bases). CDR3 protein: CASRTPGGSTYEQYF. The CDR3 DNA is TGTGCCAGCAGAACCCCGGGCGGGTCAACCTACGAGCAGTACTTC.